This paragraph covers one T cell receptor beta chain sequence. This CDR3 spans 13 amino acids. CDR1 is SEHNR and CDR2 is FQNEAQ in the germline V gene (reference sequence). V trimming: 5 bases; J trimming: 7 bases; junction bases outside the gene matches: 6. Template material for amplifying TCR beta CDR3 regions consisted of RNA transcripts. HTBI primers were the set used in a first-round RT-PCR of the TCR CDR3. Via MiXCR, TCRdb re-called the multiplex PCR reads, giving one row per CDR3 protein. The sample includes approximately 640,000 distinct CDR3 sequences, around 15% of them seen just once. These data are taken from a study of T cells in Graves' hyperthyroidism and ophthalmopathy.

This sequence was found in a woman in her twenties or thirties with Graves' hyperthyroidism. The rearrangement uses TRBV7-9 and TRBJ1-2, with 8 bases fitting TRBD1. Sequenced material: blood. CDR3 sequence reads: CASSRGQVFGYTF. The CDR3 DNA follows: TGTGCCAGCAGCCGGGGACAGGTCTTTGGCTACACCTTC.